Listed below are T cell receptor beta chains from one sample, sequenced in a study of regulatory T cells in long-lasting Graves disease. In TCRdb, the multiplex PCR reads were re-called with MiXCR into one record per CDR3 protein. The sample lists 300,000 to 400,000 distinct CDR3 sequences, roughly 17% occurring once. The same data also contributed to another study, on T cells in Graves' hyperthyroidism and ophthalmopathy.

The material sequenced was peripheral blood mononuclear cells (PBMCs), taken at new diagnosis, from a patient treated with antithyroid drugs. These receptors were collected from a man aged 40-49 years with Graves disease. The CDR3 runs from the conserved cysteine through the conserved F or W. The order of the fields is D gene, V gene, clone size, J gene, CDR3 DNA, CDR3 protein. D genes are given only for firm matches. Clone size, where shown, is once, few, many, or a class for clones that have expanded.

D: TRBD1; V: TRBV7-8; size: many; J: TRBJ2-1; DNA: TGTGCCAGCAGCGGAACGGGACAGGCACTCTACAATGAGCAGTTCTTC; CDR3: CASSGTGQALYNEQFF
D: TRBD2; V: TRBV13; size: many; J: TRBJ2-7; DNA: TGTGCCAGCAGCGCCGGGACTAGCGAATACGAGCAGTACTTC; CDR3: CASSAGTSEYEQYF
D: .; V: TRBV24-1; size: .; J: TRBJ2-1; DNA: TGTGCCACCAGTGCGCCTAGCCGTACCTCCTACAATGAGCAGTTCTTC; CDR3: CATSAPSRTSYNEQFF
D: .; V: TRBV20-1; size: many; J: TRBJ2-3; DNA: TGCAGTGCAAGGGACTTTCTCACAGATACGCAGTATTTT; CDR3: CSARDFLTDTQYF
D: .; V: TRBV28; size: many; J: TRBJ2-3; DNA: TGTGCCAGCAGTTACTTGGGCGGAGCGCAGTATTTT; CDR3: CASSYLGGAQYF
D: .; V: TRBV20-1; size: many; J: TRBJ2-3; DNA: TGCAGTGCTAGGCATAGGCTCCGACAGAGCACAGATACGCAGTATTTT; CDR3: CSARHRLRQSTDTQYF
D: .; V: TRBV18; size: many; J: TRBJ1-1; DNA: TGTGCCAGCTCACCAGCGCTGGGGGCGCGCACTGAAGCTTTCTTT; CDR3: CASSPALGARTEAFF
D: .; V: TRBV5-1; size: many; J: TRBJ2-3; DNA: TGCGCCAGCAGCTTGATTCGGGATGTAGATACGCAGTATTTT; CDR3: CASSLIRDVDTQYF
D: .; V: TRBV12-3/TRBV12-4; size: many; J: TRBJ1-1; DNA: TGTGCCAGCAACAGAGGGTTGTGGAACACTGAAGCTTTCTTT; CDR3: CASNRGLWNTEAFF
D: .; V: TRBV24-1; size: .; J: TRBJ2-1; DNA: TGTGCCACCAGTGAGCCATCCGCTGACAATGAGCAGTTCTTC; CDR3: CATSEPSADNEQFF
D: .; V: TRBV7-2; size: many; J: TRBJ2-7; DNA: TGTGCCAGCAGCCCTAGGGGCGATTTGGTCGAGCAGTACTTC; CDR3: CASSPRGDLVEQYF
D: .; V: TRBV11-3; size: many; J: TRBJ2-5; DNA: TGTGCCAGCAGCATAGGGTCGACGGTCGGGGAGACCCAGTACTTC; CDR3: CASSIGSTVGETQYF
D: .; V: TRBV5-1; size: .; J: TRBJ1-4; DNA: TGCGCCAGCAGCGCATTTACAGGGCTGGGGGAAAAACTGTTTTTT; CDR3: CASSAFTGLGEKLFF
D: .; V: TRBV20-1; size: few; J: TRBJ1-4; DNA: TGCAGTGCCCAGGACATAGGAATGAAAAAACTGTTTTTT; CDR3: CSAQDIGMKKLFF
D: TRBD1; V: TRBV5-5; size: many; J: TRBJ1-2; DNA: TGTGCCAGCGCGAAGGGGACAGTGGCTCCTTATGGCTACACCTTC; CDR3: CASAKGTVAPYGYTF
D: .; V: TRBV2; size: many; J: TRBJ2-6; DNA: TGTGCCAGCTGCCCGGACAGTAACTCTGGGGCCAACGTCCTGACTTTC; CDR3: CASCPDSNSGANVLTF
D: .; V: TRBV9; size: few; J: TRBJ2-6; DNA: TGTGCCAGCAGCGGACCCGAATCCGGGGCCAACGTCCTGACTTTC; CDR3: CASSGPESGANVLTF
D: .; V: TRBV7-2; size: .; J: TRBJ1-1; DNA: TGTGCCAGCAGCCCTTACGACGGGAGAGAAGCTTTCTTT; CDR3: CASSPYDGREAFF
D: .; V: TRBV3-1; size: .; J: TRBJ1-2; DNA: TGTGCCAGCAGCCCCTGGGGGGGGGCAGGGGAAGGCTACACCTTC; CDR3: CASSPWGGAGEGYTF
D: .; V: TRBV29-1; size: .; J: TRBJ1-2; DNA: TGCAGCGTTGAAGATCTTCGGCAGGGGCCCCTCTATGGCTACACCTTC; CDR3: CSVEDLRQGPLYGYTF
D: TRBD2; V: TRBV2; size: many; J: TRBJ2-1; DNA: TGTGCCAGCAGTGACCGGACTAGCGGGGGGGTCGGTGAGCAGTTCTTC; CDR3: CASSDRTSGGVGEQFF
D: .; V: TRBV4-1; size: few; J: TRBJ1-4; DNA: TGCGCCAGCAGCCAAGATCAAGTGTTAGTAACTAATGAAAAACTGTTTTTT; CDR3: CASSQDQVLVTNEKLFF
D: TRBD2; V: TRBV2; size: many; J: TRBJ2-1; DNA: TGTGCCAGCAGTGTTAGCGGGGGGGCTTGGTATGAGCAGTTCTTC; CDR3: CASSVSGGAWYEQFF
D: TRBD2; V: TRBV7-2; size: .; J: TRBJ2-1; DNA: TGTGCCAGCAGCTTAGAGTCTAGCGGGCACAATGAGCAGTTCTTC; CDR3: CASSLESSGHNEQFF
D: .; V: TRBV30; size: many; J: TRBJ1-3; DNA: TGTGCCTGGAGTGTACAGAGTTTAGGAAACACCATATATTTT; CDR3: CAWSVQSLGNTIYF
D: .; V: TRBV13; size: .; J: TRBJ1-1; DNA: TGTGCCAGCAGCTTCGGAGGGGTTGAAGCTTTCTTT; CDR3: CASSFGGVEAFF